This TCR beta chain originates from a study of technical replicates of blood from several donors. Repertoires were generated with immunoSEQ multiplex PCR, while TCRdb's copy carries only in-frame clones and drops some. The table records around 80,000 clones, more than 80% of them present only once. The germline gives CDR1 SGHNT, CDR2 YYREEE (reference sequence). V shed 2 bases, J shed 1 base, and the junction held 8 bases outside the gene matches. This CDR3 spans 16 amino acids. The TCR sequence derives from a human donor in good health. The sequencing input was T cells isolated from PBMCs. This rearrangement joins TRBV5-4 to TRBJ1-1; 7 bases are a match to TRBD1. The CDR3 protein is CASSLQPQGGNTEAFF. Here the CDR3 DNA reads TGTGCCAGCAGCTTACAACCTCAGGGGGGGAACACTGAAGCTTTCTTT.